This T cell receptor (beta chain) was recorded in a study of blood T cells in healthy people across ages (dated by TCRdb to between 2015 and 2017). For context, the study as a whole: In model experiments, template switching captured roughly one uniquely barcoded TCR beta cDNA molecule for every two T cells. Two additional independent replicas of 1 million unique cDNA reads from the same blood draw were analyzed for two donors (one aged 18 to 30 and one aged 80 or older). The study measured age-related changes in TCR beta repertoire diversity using deep sequencing normalized with unique cDNA molecular identifiers. Donors were grouped into four age groups: young (average roughly 17 years), middle-aged (less than 40), aged (around 60) and long-lived (around 80). To avoid experimental bias, donors of different ages were spread randomly across the sequencing lanes.

Library preparation employed 5' RACE. Sequencing took place on an Illumina HiSeq 2500. A second PCR of roughly 7 to 11 cycles was performed with a sample-barcoded 5' primer and a J-beta primer mix. Each TCR beta cDNA molecule received a unique molecular identifier from a template-switch 5' adaptor carrying 12 random nucleotides. At least 2.5 million CDR3-containing paired-end reads were obtained from each sample. First-strand cDNA was synthesized from all RNA with the Mint cDNA synthesis kit, primed by a TRBC-specific oligonucleotide. Following uracil-DNA glycosylase treatment, a first 18-cycle PCR with universal primers M1SS and BC2_uni_R was performed on all cDNA. As for the original processing: Each sample was normalized by randomly selecting 1 million high-quality reads, each carrying a distinct molecular identifier. Instead of being binned into consensus sequences, reads with shared molecular identifiers were discarded. MiTCR, run with a Q25 quality threshold and the strictest error-elimination algorithm, handled CDR3 identification, clonotype clustering and error correction. A nonparametric unseen species model with Euler transformation was used to estimate lower-bound total TCR beta diversity. TCRdb reprocessing: public reads trimmed at Q25 with fastp, clones called with MiXCR, in-frame beta chains kept. One record per CDR3 amino acid sequence lists the most common genes and DNA. The V and J calls and clone size are TCRdb's, not the authors'. For this sample there are about 1,800,000 distinct CDR3 sequences; 28% appear just once. Clones ranked in the top ten supply roughly 8% of the sample.

Its CDR3 holds 13 amino acids, cysteine through phenylalanine. The kept DNA is CDR3 alone, 39 bases in frame from the first base. CDR1 is given as LNHNV and CDR2 as YYDKDF, both from the germline V gene (reference sequence). V loses 2 bases of germline sequence and J loses 0 bases, and the interval between the two ends is 4 bases. General study outcomes and caveats: Observed TCR beta diversity correlated strongly with the percentage of naive T cells measured by flow cytometry. Because profiling used bulk unsorted PBMCs, naive and antigen-experienced compartments could not be compared conclusively. The long-lived group showed more naive CD4+ T cells, fewer expanded clones and increased TCR diversity than the aged group, suggesting age selection. Donor CMV infection status was unknown, potentially confounding age-related changes in expanded clonotypes. As age increased, observed TCR beta diversity per million T cells dropped in a roughly linear way, and a significant reduction was already evident by age around 41. Estimates of total diversity from one million sequenced T cells were regarded as lower bounds and underestimates.

The roughly 39 donors, aged about 6 to 100 years, were systemically healthy Caucasian individuals from Russia. Each donor gave ten milliliters of peripheral blood, collected into EDTA-treated Vacutainer tubes. Ficoll-Paque density-gradient centrifugation was used to isolate PBMCs, with at least 6.5 million per sample. Total RNA was extracted from PBMCs with Trizol reagent, with at least 6 micrograms obtained per sample. Naive CD45RAhigh/CD27high T cell percentages were measured by flow cytometry on a PBMC aliquot from every donor. This clonotype was observed at least ten times. Its antigen has not been determined. No per-base quality is available; no much larger clone lies one base away.

The chain joins TRBV15 to TRBJ2-5, with an unclear D gene assignment. Sequencing was done on a sample of blood. The sequence was obtained from a woman aged 25-40 years in good health. At the DNA level, the sequence is TGTGCCACCAGCAGACAGAACCAAGAGACCCAGTACTTC. It specifies CATSRQNQETQYF.